This T cell receptor (beta chain) was identified during a study of blood T cell repertoires in COVID-19. The wider study: Specimens from acute and convalescent COVID-19 originated in the United States, Italy and Spain.

CDR3 length equals 16 residues. With 2 bases removed from V and 2 bases from J, the gap between germline ends came to 15 bases. Per the germline V gene, CDR1 is SGHVS and CDR2 is FNYEAQ. Original processing methods: Reference gene primer amplification gave estimated nucleated cell counts. The data were produced by immunoSEQ multiplex PCR, yet TCRdb's version contains in-frame clones alone and is incomplete. D and trimming come from the DNA, and the V and J calls and clone size come from that table. The repertoire holds more than 100,000 clones, with approximately 87% as singletons. Sequencing used peripheral blood. This receptor was obtained from an older woman with acute or convalescent COVID-19. The rearrangement links TRBV7-6 to TRBJ1-1; D gene ambiguous. The CDR3 DNA follows: TGTGCCAGCAGCTTATTGTCGAGGGCCCTAAACACTGAAGCTTTCTTT. Translating it yields CASSLLSRALNTEAFF.